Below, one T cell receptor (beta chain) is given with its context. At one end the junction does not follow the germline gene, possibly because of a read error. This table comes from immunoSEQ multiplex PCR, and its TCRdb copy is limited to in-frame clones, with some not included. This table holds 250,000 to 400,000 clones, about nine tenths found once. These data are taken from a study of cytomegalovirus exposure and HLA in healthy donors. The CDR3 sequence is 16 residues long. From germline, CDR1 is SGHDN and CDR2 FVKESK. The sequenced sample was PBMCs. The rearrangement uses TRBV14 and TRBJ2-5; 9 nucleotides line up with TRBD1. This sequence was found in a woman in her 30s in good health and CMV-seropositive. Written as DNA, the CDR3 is TGTGCCAGCAACCAAGGGAGGCGACAGGGGGAAGAGACCCAGTACTTC. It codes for CASNQGRRQGEETQYF.